This T cell receptor (beta chain) was obtained from a study of graft-versus-host responses after intestinal transplantation. With regard to this clone: The target antigen is unknown.

The method was immunoSEQ multiplex PCR; TCRdb's version includes in-frame clones alone and lacks a portion of them. The sample shows around 88,000 clones, 75% to 90% of them seen only once. V dropped 8 bases and J dropped 6; count of bases not matched to a gene: 5. Germline V gene lookup returns CDR1 MDHEN and CDR2 SYDVKM. This CDR3 is 13 amino acids long. The sequenced sample was unstimulated CD8+ T cells sorted from spleen or lymph node cells, obtained before intestinal transplant. The clonotype comes from a human donor who received an intestinal transplant. The chain links TRBV28 to TRBJ2-1, with TRBD2 matching 9 bases. The CDR3 DNA follows: TGTGCCAGCTGTGGGACTAGCCTCAATGAGCAGTTCTTC. As protein: CASCGTSLNEQFF.